A single sample is the source of the 23 T cell receptor beta chains below, sequenced in a study of CD8+CD57+ T cells in acquired aplastic anemia. The use of genomic DNA as template underpinned the TCR beta VDJ and CDR3 profiling. Using its own MiXCR run on the reads, TCRdb lists one record per CDR3 protein. The table lists 150,000 to 200,000 distinct CDR3 sequences, approximately 44% of them singletons. Sequencing was done on patients that had shown CD8+CD57+ cell expansion by flow cytometry. The sample taken for sequencing was sorted CD4+, CD8+, or CD8+CD57+ T cells (not recorded which) from PBMCs. The receptors derive from a human donor with aplastic anemia.

This clonotype was seen a few times. The chain joins TRBV3-1 to TRBJ2-7; 8 positions agree with TRBD2. The J segment lost 5 bases and the V segment lost 0 bases, leaving 6 bases of the junction unmatched. CDR3 length: 15 amino acids. Germline V gene sequence: CDR1 LGHDT, CDR2 YNNKEL (reference sequence). The CDR3: CASSQDPGGRHEQYF. In DNA, the CDR3 is TGTGCCAGCAGCCAAGATCCGGGAGGGAGGCACGAGCAGTACTTC.

This clonotype has a handful of counts. V gene TRBV2 combines with J gene TRBJ1-2, with D possibly TRBD1 on 5 matching bases. Germline values: CDR1 SNHLY, CDR2 FYNNEI. The germline V and J ends were trimmed by 5 bases and 3 bases, with 16 bases remaining between them. This CDR3 is 15 amino acids long. The CDR3 DNA sequence: TGTGCCAGCAGTCCCTTTTTCAGGGAAGACTATGGCTACACCTTC. Translating gives CASSPFFREDYGYTF.

The chain combines TRBV25-1 with TRBJ2-7; D is perhaps TRBD1 (6 bases). The CDR3 runs 14 residues. Between the trimmed V and J ends, which lost 3 bases and 3 bases, there was a span of 12 bases. Looked up from germline, CDR1 is MGHDK and CDR2 is SYGVNS. CDR3 residues: CASSEGAGYYEQYF. The DNA of the CDR3 is TGTGCCAGCAGTGAGGGGGCAGGCTACTACGAGCAGTACTTC.

In the case of this clonotype: An end of the junction differs from the germline gene, which may be a read error. The rearrangement links TRBV6-1 to TRBJ2-3, with 8 nucleotides matching TRBD1. Germline-derived CDR1 and CDR2 are MNHNS and SASEGT. The CDR3 runs 16 residues. CDR3 nucleotide sequence: TGTGCCAGCAGGCGACCGGGACAGGCTAGCACAGATACGCGGTATTTT. Its protein is CASRRPGQASTDTRYF.

The chain carries TRBV10-3 and TRBJ2-7; no firm D call. The CDR3 contains 13 residues. Trimming left V 3 bases short and J 6 bases short, with 12 bases between. The germline V gene encodes CDR1 ENHRY and CDR2 SYGVKD. The CDR3 protein is CAISDSSWGEQYV. DNA for the CDR3: TGTGCCATCAGTGACTCTTCCTGGGGCGAGCAGTACGTC.

This clonotype was seen only a few times. This rearrangement joins TRBV7-8 to TRBJ1-2; a weak D match, TRBD1 (6 bases). This CDR3 comprises 12 residues. Trimming took off 4 bases at V and 5 bases at J, with 8 bases between the two ends. Germline CDR1 reads SGHVS; CDR2 reads FQNEAQ. CDR3 DNA sequence: TGTGCCAGCAGCTGGGGGCTGTATGGCTACACCTTC. Amino acid sequence: CASSWGLYGYTF.

About this clonotype: A read error may produce the germline difference seen at one junction end. V usage is TRBV20-1 and J usage is TRBJ2-4; 9 bases are shared with TRBD2. This CDR3 region has 17 residues. From germline, CDR1 is DFQATT and CDR2 SNEGSKA (reference sequence). The CDR3 nucleotides are TGCAGTGCTAGAGTTTTGGCCCCGGGACTAGCCGAAAACATTCAGTACTTC. It is translated as CSARVLAPGLAENIQYF.

In this sample, this clonotype turned up many times. The genes are TRBV4-3 and TRBJ2-1; 7 bases line up with TRBD2. The trim removed 6 bases at V and 0 bases at J, leaving 5 bases unmatched. Germline-derived CDR1 and CDR2 are LGHNA and YSLEER. CDR3 length: 15 residues. The DNA of the CDR3 is TGCGCCAGCAGTCGGAGCGGGAACTCCTACAATGAGCAGTTCTTC. Its protein is CASSRSGNSYNEQFF.

This clonotype was found many times. The rearrangement uses TRBV15 and TRBJ2-3; D is possibly TRBD1 (5 bases). Between the trimmed V and J ends, which lost 0 bases and 6 bases, there was a span of 19 bases. Germline lookup yields CDR1 LNHNV and CDR2 YYDKDF (reference sequence). This CDR3 is built from 17 residues. CDR3 protein: CATSREHSVGATDTQYF. CDR3 DNA: TGTGCCACCAGCAGAGAGCATTCGGTAGGGGCCACCGATACGCAGTATTTT.

V is TRBV20-1 and J is TRBJ1-2, with TRBD1 as a possible D gene (6 bases). The CDR3 extends over 15 amino acids. Germline values: CDR1 DFQATT, CDR2 SNEGSKA (reference sequence). The V gene lost 3 bases and the J gene lost 4 bases, with 18 bases spanning the gap. DNA of the CDR3: TGCAGTGCTAGTCCCGGCACAGGGTTCACCTATGGCTACACCTTC. It encodes CSASPGTGFTYGYTF.

This clonotype was seen more than once but under ten times. A read error may be the cause here, since a much bigger clone is one base away. This sequence joins TRBV19 and TRBJ2-2; D might be TRBD2 (6 bases). This CDR3 is built from 17 residues. Germline V lookup: CDR1 LNHDA, CDR2 SQIVND (reference sequence). Here the CDR3 reads CASSIGFGGANTGELLF. Here the CDR3 DNA reads TGTGCCAGTAGTATAGGATTCGGGGGTGCTAACACCGGGGAGCTGCTTTTT.

The sample holds many counts of this clonotype. The chain couples TRBV6-1 to TRBJ2-7, with D possibly TRBD1 on 6 matching bases. The CDR3 sequence is 14 residues long. The V gene lost 10 bases and the J gene lost 4 bases, with 20 bases spanning the gap. Germline assignment: CDR1 MNHNS and CDR2 SASEGT. DNA of the CDR3: TGTGCCACCCTTGGGGGCAGGGGATGGTACGAGCAGTACTTC. This translates into CATLGGRGWYEQYF.

The rearrangement links TRBV15 to TRBJ2-5; 8 nucleotides line up with TRBD2. V lost 7 bases and J lost 6; bases outside the gene matches: 10. Looked up from germline, CDR1 is LNHNV and CDR2 is YYDKDF (reference sequence). The CDR3 is 14 residues long. The CDR3: CATTTTGGGKTQYF. DNA for the CDR3: TGTGCCACCACTACCACGGGCGGGGGGAAGACCCAGTACTTC. Variable domain in full (rest from reference TRBV15 and TRBJ2-5): DAMVIQNPRYQVTQFGKPVTLSCSQTLNHNVMYWYQQKSSQAPKLLFHYYDKDFNNEADTPDNFQSRRPNTSFCFLDIRSPGLGDTAMYLCATTTTGGGKTQYFGPGTRLLVL.

The chain combines TRBV10-3 with TRBJ2-7; TRBD1 matches at 8 bases. V lost 6 bases and J lost 5; bases outside the gene matches: 6. The CDR3 contains 13 residues. Germline CDR1 and CDR2: ENHRY and SYGVKD. The CDR3 loop reads CAIRPTGEDEQYF. CDR3 in DNA: TGTGCCATCAGACCGACAGGGGAGGACGAGCAGTACTTC.

The V and J genes are TRBV5-4 and TRBJ2-3; no firm D call. The CDR3 sequence is 14 residues long. The germline CDR1 and CDR2 sequences are SGHNT and YYREEE (reference sequence). Trimming shortened V by 0 bases and J by 11 bases, and 16 bases separated the two germline ends. CDR3 in amino acids: CASSLVGSDNGQYF. CDR3 coding DNA: TGTGCCAGCAGCTTGGTGGGGTCGGATAATGGGCAGTATTTT.

This clonotype has just one count. Being one base from a much bigger clone, this may be a read error. The chain is built from TRBV11-1 and TRBJ1-1, with TRBD1 as a possible D gene (6 bases). The CDR3 is made up of 16 amino acids. From germline, CDR1 is SGHAT and CDR2 FQDESV (reference sequence). CDR3 nucleotide sequence: TGTGCCAGCAGCGAAAACAAGAGGGGGTTGAACACTGAAGTTTTCTTT. Translating gives CASSENKRGLNTEVFF.

V usage is TRBV20-1 and J usage is TRBJ1-6, with 7 positions matching TRBD1. V lost 1 base to trimming and J lost 8 bases; unmatched junction nucleotides: 8. The CDR3 consists of 15 residues. Germline CDR1 DFQATT, CDR2 SNEGSKA (reference sequence). CDR3 sequence: CSARGARDSHSPLHF. The CDR3 DNA reads as TGCAGTGCTAGAGGGGCACGGGACAGTCATTCACCCCTCCACTTT.

Turning to this clonotype: No conserved phenylalanine or tryptophan ends this CDR3, so it is likely a read error. The DNA is omitted, as the CDR3 cannot be located on it reliably, and the CDR3 follows TCRdb's listing. The chain recombines TRBV4-1 with TRBJ2-3. CDR1 is MGHRA and CDR2 is YSYEKL in the germline V gene. The CDR3 is 9 residues long, ends included. CDR3 amino acids: CASSQEPAT.

V is TRBV24-1 and J is TRBJ1-5; no clear D gene. Germline CDR1 reads KGHDR; CDR2 reads SFDVKD. V was trimmed by 7 bases and J by 14 bases, leaving 23 bases between them. This CDR3 is built from 14 residues. DNA for the CDR3: TGTGCCACCAGGGAAGCGGGAGGCGCCTACAATGAGCATTTT. Amino acid sequence: CATREAGGAYNEHF.

On this clonotype itself: Germline is not matched at one junction end, which may reflect a read error. The chain couples TRBV4-1 to TRBJ1-2; possible D gene TRBD1, 6 bases. This CDR3 comprises 13 residues. Germline CDR1 is MGHRA and CDR2 is YSYEKL. For the CDR3, the DNA is TGTGCCAGCAGCTTGGTAGGGGGGATCGGCTACACCTTC. It translates to CASSLVGGIGYTF.

Ten or more counts support this clonotype. This rearrangement joins TRBV7-9 to TRBJ1-1; D unresolved. With 1 base removed from V and 2 bases from J, the gap between germline ends came to 11 bases. Germline V gene lookup returns CDR1 SEHNR and CDR2 FQNEAQ (reference sequence). The length of the CDR3 is 15 residues. The CDR3 bases are TGTGCCAGCAGCTTAGTTGGGCGGTATAACACTGAAGCTTTCTTT. This codes for CASSLVGRYNTEAFF.

The chain employs TRBV19 and TRBJ2-3, with a possible D match to TRBD1 (5 bases). CDR1 LNHDA and CDR2 SQIVND come from the germline V gene (reference sequence). V lost 5 bases to trimming and J lost 11 bases, with 11 bases between them. CDR3 length: 11 residues. CDR3 sequence (DNA): TGTGCCAGTAGTCCAGGGATCGAGCAGTATTTT. It specifies CASSPGIEQYF.

As for this clonotype: One end of the junction is discordant with germline, which a read error may explain. The chain couples TRBV6-1 to TRBJ1-6, with D perhaps TRBD1 (6 bases). This CDR3 region has 13 residues. From germline, CDR1 is MNHNS and CDR2 SASEGT. Here the CDR3 DNA reads TGTGCCGGCCTCGGACAGCTTAATTCACCCCTCCACTTC. It yields the protein CAGLGQLNSPLHF.